Reported below is one T cell receptor beta chain. Its cognate antigen is unknown. These data come from a study of cytomegalovirus exposure and HLA in healthy donors. The table came from immunoSEQ multiplex PCR; TCRdb's copy has only in-frame clones and leaves some out. The sample contains 250,000 to 350,000 clones, more than 80% of which appear only once. The germline V gene has CDR1 SEHNR and CDR2 FQNEAQ (reference sequence). With 3 bases removed from V and 4 bases from J, the gap between germline ends came to 13 bases. CDR3 length: 15 residues. General study findings and limits: Cytomegalovirus-associated TCR beta chains were listed, numbering over 150. In vitro experiments confirmed that a few CMV-associated chains were specific for CMV antigens.

The source material was PBMCs. This TCR came from a woman younger than 35 in good health and CMV-seronegative. V usage is TRBV7-9 and J usage is TRBJ2-1; D possibly corresponds to TRBD1 (6 bases). The CDR3 protein is CASSFLDDRYNEQFF. CDR3 bases: TGTGCCAGCAGCTTTTTGGATGACAGGTACAATGAGCAGTTCTTC. Variable domain in full (rest from reference TRBV7-9 and TRBJ2-1): DTGVSQNPRHKITKRGQNVTFRCDPISEHNRLYWYRQTLGQGPEFLTYFQNEAQLEKSRLLSDRFSAERPKGSFSTLEIQRTEQGDSAMYLCASSFLDDRYNEQFFGPGTRLTVL.